Below are 19 T cell receptor beta chains sequenced from a single sample in a study of OX40 agonist ivuxolimab in advanced cancers. Profiled with immunoSEQ multiplex PCR; TCRdb holds only in-frame clones, not every one. The data contain around 30,000 clones, around nine tenths of them seen just once; the ten biggest clones take up roughly 25%. Here the sequenced sample was CD4+ or CD8+ T cells sorted from blood, taken in a trial of the OX40 agonist ivuxolimab. Receptors originate from an adult with an advanced solid tumor such as melanoma, head and neck, liver or kidney cancer.

The CDR3 nucleotides are TGCGCCAGCAGCTTTGGGTGGGACGAGCAGTACTTC. This codes for CASSFGWDEQYF. The chain recombines TRBV5-1 with TRBJ2-7; the D is unclear. In germline, CDR1 is SGHRS, CDR2 YFSETQ. The germline V and J ends were trimmed by 2 bases and 5 bases, with 8 bases remaining between them. This CDR3 contains 12 residues.

The chain has TRBV30 and TRBJ2-1, with TRBD2 identical over 15 bases. Trimming cost V 5 bases and J 3 bases; bases outside gene matches: 11. Germline values: CDR1 GTSNPN, CDR2 SVGIG (reference sequence). CDR3 length equals 18 residues. The CDR3 protein is CAWVTGTSGRFIYNEQFF. The CDR3 DNA follows: TGTGCCTGGGTCACCGGGACTAGCGGGAGGTTTATCTACAATGAGCAGTTCTTC.

In DNA form, the CDR3 reads TGTGCCACAATACCCCTGGACAACACAGATACGCAGTATTTT. Translated: CATIPLDNTDTQYF. The J gene is TRBJ2-3, the V gene TRBV27; D is possibly TRBD1 (5 bases). The CDR3 extends over 14 amino acids. CDR1 MNHEY and CDR2 SMNVEV come from the germline V gene (reference sequence). Trimming took 10 bases from V and 2 from J, leaving 16 bases between them.

The rearrangement uses TRBV16 and TRBJ2-5, with 7 bases identical to TRBD1. Germline V gene sequence: CDR1 KGHSY, CDR2 FQNENV. Losses at the gene ends were 3 bases for V and 4 bases for J; bases not matched to a gene: 8. This CDR3 is built from 15 residues. The CDR3 spells CASSHGQVRGETQYF. CDR3 bases: TGTGCCAGCAGCCACGGACAGGTTAGGGGAGAGACCCAGTACTTC.

The rearrangement uses TRBV12-5 and TRBJ1-2; possibly TRBD1 for D (6 bases). Germline loops: CDR1 LGHNT, CDR2 FRNRAP. V was cut by 1 base and J by 4 bases, with 19 bases left in between. This CDR3 is 17 amino acids long. CDR3 nucleotides: TGTGCTAGTGGTTTGGGGGGGCCCACTCCCAATGGCTATGGCTACACCTTC. Translated, it gives CASGLGGPTPNGYGYTF.

The chain couples TRBV6-1 to TRBJ1-1; 7 bases fit TRBD1. CDR3 size: 14 residues. Germline CDR1 MNHNS, CDR2 SASEGT. The trim removed 1 base at V and 6 bases at J, leaving 5 bases unmatched. CDR3 nucleotide sequence: TGTGCCAGCAGTGAAGGACAGGGCTTCTCTGAAGCTTTCTTT. Amino acids: CASSEGQGFSEAFF.

In this sample, this clone turned up a few times. The V call is TRBV11-2, the J call TRBJ1-1; D is uncertain. The CDR3 covers 15 residues. Germline V gene lookup returns CDR1 SGHAT and CDR2 FQNNGV. Trimming left V 1 base short and J 6 bases short, with 15 bases between. Here the CDR3 reads CASSLGTAPGAEAFF. Written as DNA, the CDR3 is TGTGCCAGCAGCTTAGGGACCGCCCCCGGGGCTGAAGCTTTCTTT.

The chain employs TRBV7-8 and TRBJ1-1; D remains unclear. CDR1 is SGHVS and CDR2 is FQNEAQ in the germline V gene. Trimming took 0 bases from V and 3 from J, leaving 11 bases between them. This CDR3 spans 15 amino acids. The CDR3 region is CASSLAGVGDTEAFF. The DNA for the CDR3 is TGTGCCAGCAGCTTAGCTGGGGTTGGGGACACTGAAGCTTTCTTT.

This chain joins TRBV25-1 and TRBJ2-5, with D maybe TRBD1 (7 bases). The last part of the DNA fits TRBJ2-7 better; the J call may be wrong. Germline V gene lookup returns CDR1 MGHDK and CDR2 SYGVNS. The CDR3 runs 15 residues. CDR3 residues: CASSESSQGGHEQYF. In nucleotides, the CDR3 is TGTGCCAGCAGTGAATCGTCCCAGGGGGGACACGAGCAGTACTTC.

The rearrangement joins TRBV28 to TRBJ1-5; 7 bases map to TRBD1. CDR1 is MDHEN and CDR2 is SYDVKM in the germline V gene. Trimming at V came to 5 bases and at J to 13 bases, leaving 17 bases not matched to a gene. This CDR3 comprises 15 residues. The CDR3 loop reads CASSGSGTEFPPQHF. The CDR3 DNA reads TGTGCCAGCAGTGGATCCGGGACAGAGTTCCCCCCTCAGCATTTT. The whole variable domain, remainder taken from reference TRBV28 and TRBJ1-5, is DVKVTQSSRYLVKRTGEKVFLECVQDMDHENMFWYRQDPGLGLRLIYFSYDVKMKEKGDIPEGYSVSREKKERFSLILESASTNQTSMYLCASSGSGTEFPPQHFGDGTRLSIL.

The rearrangement uses TRBV23-1 and TRBJ2-1, with TRBD2 matching over 8 bases. TRBV23-1 is known as an ORF, though its function is uncertain. CDR3 size: 13 residues. The trim removed 9 bases at V and 13 bases at J, leaving 14 bases unmatched. The CDR3 loop is CARVSSGIMGQFF. The CDR3 region has the DNA TGCGCCAGAGTGAGTAGCGGGATAATGGGACAGTTCTTC.

The chain carries TRBV27 and TRBJ1-6; 7 bases align to TRBD1. Looked up from germline, CDR1 is MNHEY and CDR2 is SMNVEV (reference sequence). With 2 bases clipped from V and 10 bases from J, the junction kept 5 bases outside the gene matches. CDR3 length: 14 residues. CDR3 sequence reads: CASSLGTGESPLHF. The CDR3 bases are TGTGCCAGCAGTTTAGGAACAGGGGAATCACCCCTCCACTTT.

This chain uses TRBV18 with TRBJ2-7, with a possible D match to TRBD1 (5 bases). Looked up from germline, CDR1 is KGHSH and CDR2 is LQKENI. The CDR3 is 15 amino acids. V was clipped by 2 bases and J by 4 bases, with 15 bases between them. CDR3 DNA: TGTGCCAGCTCACCAATCGGCCAGGGATTGTACGAGCAGTACTTC. It translates to CASSPIGQGLYEQYF.

J is TRBJ2-5 and V is TRBV19; D is ambiguous. The CDR3 has 14 amino acids. Between the trimmed V and J ends, which lost 1 base and 3 bases, there was a span of 9 bases. CDR1 LNHDA and CDR2 SQIVND come from the germline V gene (reference sequence). The CDR3 loop is CASSIAGAEETQYF. In DNA form, the CDR3 reads TGTGCCAGTAGTATAGCAGGCGCGGAAGAGACCCAGTACTTC. Full variable domain (rest looked up from reference TRBV19 and TRBJ2-5): DGGITQSPKYLFRKEGQNVTLSCEQNLNHDAMYWYRQDPGQGLRLIYYSQIVNDFQKGDIAEGYSVSREKKESFPLTVTSAQKNPTAFYLCASSIAGAEETQYFGPGTRLLVL.

The V gene is TRBV25-1, the J gene TRBJ1-2; the match to TRBD1 covers 12 bases. The CDR3 totals 15 residues. Germline values: CDR1 MGHDK, CDR2 SYGVNS. The V segment lost 3 bases and the J segment 4 bases; nucleotides outside the gene matches: 3. The CDR3 reads CASSDGTGGAYGYTF. For the CDR3, the DNA is TGTGCCAGCAGTGATGGGACAGGGGGCGCCTATGGCTACACCTTC.

The genes are TRBV14 and TRBJ2-7, with 11 bases fitting TRBD2. V was pared by 1 base and J by 10 bases, with 9 bases of the junction left unmatched. This CDR3 spans 15 amino acids. The V gene's germline CDR1 is SGHDN and CDR2 FVKESK. Written as DNA, the CDR3 is TGTGCCAGCAGCCAAGTTGGACTAGCGGGTACGAGCCAGTACTTC. This translates into CASSQVGLAGTSQYF.

The rearrangement joins TRBV15 to TRBJ1-4; the D is unclear. V lost 0 bases and J lost 3, with 14 bases in between. This CDR3 is 17 amino acids long. Germline CDR1 reads LNHNV; CDR2 reads YYDKDF (reference sequence). Here the CDR3 reads CATSRDKGGVANEKLFF. The DNA for the CDR3 is TGTGCCACCAGCAGAGATAAGGGTGGGGTGGCTAATGAAAAACTGTTTTTT.

The V call is TRBV11-1, the J call TRBJ2-7, with D possibly matching TRBD2 (5 bases). The CDR3 runs to 13 residues. The germline CDR1 and CDR2 sequences are SGHAT and FQDESV (reference sequence). Between the trimmed V and J ends, which lost 6 bases and 3 bases, there was a span of 12 bases. CDR3 loop: CASSSRTGYEQYF. The CDR3 DNA is TGTGCCAGCAGTTCCCGGACTGGCTACGAGCAGTACTTC.

This sequence joins TRBV20-1 and TRBJ1-2; TRBD1 is a possible D gene (5 bases). Trimming took off 8 bases at V and 7 bases at J, with 14 bases between the two ends. Looked up from germline, CDR1 is DFQATT and CDR2 is SNEGSKA (reference sequence). This CDR3 is built from 11 residues. CDR3 sequence (DNA): TGCAGTCCTGTGGGGGTGAGTGGCTACACCTTC. It codes for CSPVGVSGYTF.